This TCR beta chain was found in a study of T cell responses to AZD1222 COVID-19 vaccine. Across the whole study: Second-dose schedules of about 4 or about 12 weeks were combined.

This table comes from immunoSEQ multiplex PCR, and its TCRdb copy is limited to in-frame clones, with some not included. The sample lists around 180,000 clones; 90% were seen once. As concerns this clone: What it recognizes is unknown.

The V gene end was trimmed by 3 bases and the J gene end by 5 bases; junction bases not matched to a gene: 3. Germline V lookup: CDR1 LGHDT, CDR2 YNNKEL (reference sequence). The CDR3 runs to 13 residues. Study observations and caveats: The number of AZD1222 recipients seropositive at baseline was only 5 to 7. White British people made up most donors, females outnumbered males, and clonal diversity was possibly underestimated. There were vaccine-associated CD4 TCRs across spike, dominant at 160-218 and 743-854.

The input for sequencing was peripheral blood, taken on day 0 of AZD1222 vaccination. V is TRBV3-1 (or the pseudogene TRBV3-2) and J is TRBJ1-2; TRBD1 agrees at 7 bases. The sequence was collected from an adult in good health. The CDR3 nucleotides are TGTGCCAGCAGCCAGGGGACAGTTTATGGCTACACCTTC. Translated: CASSQGTVYGYTF.